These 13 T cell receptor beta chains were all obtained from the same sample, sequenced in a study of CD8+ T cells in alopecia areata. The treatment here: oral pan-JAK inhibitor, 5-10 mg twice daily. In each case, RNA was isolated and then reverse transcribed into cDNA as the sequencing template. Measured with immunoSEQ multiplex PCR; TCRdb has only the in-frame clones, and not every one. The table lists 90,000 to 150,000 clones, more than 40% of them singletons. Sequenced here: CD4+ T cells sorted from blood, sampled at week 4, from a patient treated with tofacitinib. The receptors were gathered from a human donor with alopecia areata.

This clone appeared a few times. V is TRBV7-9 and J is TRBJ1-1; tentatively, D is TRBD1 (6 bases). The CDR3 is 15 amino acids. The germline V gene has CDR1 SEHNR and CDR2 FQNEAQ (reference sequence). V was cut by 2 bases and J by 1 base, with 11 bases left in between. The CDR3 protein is CASSLNRAGNTEAFF. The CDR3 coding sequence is TGTGCCAGCAGCTTAAACAGGGCGGGGAACACTGAAGCTTTCTTT.

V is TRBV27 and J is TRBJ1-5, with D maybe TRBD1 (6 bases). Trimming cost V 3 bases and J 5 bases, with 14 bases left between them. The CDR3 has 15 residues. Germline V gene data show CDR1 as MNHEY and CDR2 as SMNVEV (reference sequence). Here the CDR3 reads CASSLRRTVDQPQHF. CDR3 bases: TGTGCCAGCAGTTTGCGCCGGACAGTAGATCAGCCCCAGCATTTT.

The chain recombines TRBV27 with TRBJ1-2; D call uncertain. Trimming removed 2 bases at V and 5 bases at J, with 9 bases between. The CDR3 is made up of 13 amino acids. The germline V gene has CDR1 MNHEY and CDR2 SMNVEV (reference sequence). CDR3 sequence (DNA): TGTGCCAGCAGTTTAATGGGAGCTTATGGCTACACCTTC. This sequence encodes CASSLMGAYGYTF.

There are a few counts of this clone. The CDR3 DNA sequence: TGTGCCTGGAACAGACAGGGGCGTAATACTGAAGCTTTCTTT. This sequence encodes CAWNRQGRNTEAFF. This chain connects TRBV30 to TRBJ1-1, with 8 bases identical to TRBD1. Germline values: CDR1 GTSNPN, CDR2 SVGIG (reference sequence). Unmatched junction bases numbered 9, after V lost 4 bases and J lost 5 bases. The CDR3 has 14 amino acids.

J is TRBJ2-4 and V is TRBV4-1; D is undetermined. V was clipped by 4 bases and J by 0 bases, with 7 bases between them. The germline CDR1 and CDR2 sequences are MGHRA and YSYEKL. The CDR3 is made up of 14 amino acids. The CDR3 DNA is TGCGCCAGCAGCCTACCGGGAGCCAAAAACATTCAGTACTTC. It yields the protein CASSLPGAKNIQYF.

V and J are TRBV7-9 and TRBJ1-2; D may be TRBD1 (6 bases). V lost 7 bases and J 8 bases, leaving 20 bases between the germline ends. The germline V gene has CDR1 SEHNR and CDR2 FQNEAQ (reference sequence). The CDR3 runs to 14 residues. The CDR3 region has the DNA TGTGCCAGCACCCCTCGACAGGTCTCGGGGGGCTACACCTTC. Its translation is CASTPRQVSGGYTF.

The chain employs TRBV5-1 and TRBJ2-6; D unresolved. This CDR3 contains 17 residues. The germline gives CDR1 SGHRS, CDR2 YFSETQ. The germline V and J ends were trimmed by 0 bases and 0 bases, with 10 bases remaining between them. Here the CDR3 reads CASSLEGSPSGANVLTF. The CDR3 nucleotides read TGCGCCAGCAGCTTGGAAGGCAGCCCCTCTGGGGCCAACGTCCTGACTTTC.

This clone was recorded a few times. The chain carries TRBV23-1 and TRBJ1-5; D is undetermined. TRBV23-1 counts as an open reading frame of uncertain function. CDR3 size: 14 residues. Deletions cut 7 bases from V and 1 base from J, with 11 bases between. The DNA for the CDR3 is TGCGCCAGCACACCCCAGGACAGCAATCAGCCCCAGCATTTT. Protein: CASTPQDSNQPQHF.

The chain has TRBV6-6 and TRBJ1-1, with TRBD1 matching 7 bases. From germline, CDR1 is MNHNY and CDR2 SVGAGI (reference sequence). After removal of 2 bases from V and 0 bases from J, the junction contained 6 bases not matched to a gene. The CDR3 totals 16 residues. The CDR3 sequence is CASSYQQGLMNTEAFF. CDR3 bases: TGTGCCAGCAGTTACCAACAGGGGTTGATGAACACTGAAGCTTTCTTT.

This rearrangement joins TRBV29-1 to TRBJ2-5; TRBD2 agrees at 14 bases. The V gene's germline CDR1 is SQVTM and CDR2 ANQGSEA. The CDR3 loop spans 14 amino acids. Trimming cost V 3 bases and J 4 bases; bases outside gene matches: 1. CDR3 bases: TGCAGCGTTGAGGGACTAGCGGGAGCAGAGACCCAGTACTTC. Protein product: CSVEGLAGAETQYF.

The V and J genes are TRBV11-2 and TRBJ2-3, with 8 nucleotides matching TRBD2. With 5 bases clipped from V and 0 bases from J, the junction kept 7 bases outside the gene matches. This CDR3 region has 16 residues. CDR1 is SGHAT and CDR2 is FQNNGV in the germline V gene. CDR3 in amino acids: CASSPIAGTSTDTQYF. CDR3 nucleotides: TGTGCCAGCAGCCCGATAGCGGGAACTAGCACAGATACGCAGTATTTT.

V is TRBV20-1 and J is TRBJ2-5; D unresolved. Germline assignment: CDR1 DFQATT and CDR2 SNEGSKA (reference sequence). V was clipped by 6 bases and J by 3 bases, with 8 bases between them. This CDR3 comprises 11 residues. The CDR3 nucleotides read TGCAGTGCGCGCACCGAAGAGACCCAGTACTTC. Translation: CSARTEETQYF.

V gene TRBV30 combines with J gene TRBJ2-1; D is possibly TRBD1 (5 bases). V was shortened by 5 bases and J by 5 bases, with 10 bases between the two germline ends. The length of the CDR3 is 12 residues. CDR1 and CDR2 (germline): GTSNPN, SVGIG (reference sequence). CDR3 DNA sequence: TGTGCCTGGGGGGCGAGCCACAATGAGCAGTTCTTC. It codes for CAWGASHNEQFF.